One sample yielded the 25 T cell receptor beta chains listed below, sequenced in a study of cytomegalovirus exposure and HLA in healthy donors. The study ran its PCR with 60 Vbeta and 13 Jbeta primers. Some clones are missing from TCRdb's copy, which holds only in-frame ones; the method was immunoSEQ multiplex PCR. The listing contains about 130,000 clones. The sequenced material came from PBMCs. All receptors come from a woman aged 55 to 70 in good health and CMV-seronegative.

The chain combines TRBV11-2 with TRBJ1-2, with D possibly matching TRBD1 (5 bases). The V gene lost 5 bases and the J gene lost 5 bases, with 12 bases spanning the gap. The CDR3 has 13 residues. CDR1 is SGHAT, CDR2 FQNNGV, per germline. The CDR3 loop is CASSPVKGYGYTF. Here the CDR3 DNA reads TGTGCCAGCAGCCCCGTTAAGGGGTATGGCTACACCTTC. Full variable domain (remainder filled in from reference TRBV11-2 and TRBJ1-2): EAGVAQSPRYKIIEKRQSVAFWCNPISGHATLYWYQQILGQGPKLLIQFQNNGVVDDSQLPKDRFSAERLKGVDSTLKIQPAKLEDSAVYLCASSPVKGYGYTFGSGTRLTVV.

The V and J genes are TRBV9 and TRBJ1-5; D might be TRBD1 (5 bases). The CDR3 loop spans 14 amino acids. The ends were cut back, 3 bases at V and 6 bases at J, with 13 bases in the middle. The germline V gene encodes CDR1 SGDLS and CDR2 YYNGEE. The CDR3 protein is CASSGRDGAQPQHF. The CDR3 nucleotides are TGTGCCAGCAGCGGGAGGGACGGCGCTCAGCCCCAGCATTTT.

The chain joins TRBV29-1 to TRBJ2-7; D is unclear. The CDR3 sequence is 11 residues long. The V end lost 2 bases, the J end lost 7 bases, and 9 bases lay between the germline ends. Looked up from germline, CDR1 is SQVTM and CDR2 is ANQGSEA. This CDR3 is CSVEWADEQYF. CDR3 in DNA: TGCAGCGTTGAATGGGCAGATGAGCAGTACTTC.

The chain is built from TRBV30 and TRBJ2-2; the match to TRBD1 covers 10 bases. Losses at the gene ends were 5 bases for V and 7 bases for J; bases not matched to a gene: 4. CDR3 length: 13 amino acids. In germline, CDR1 is GTSNPN, CDR2 SVGIG (reference sequence). CDR3 bases: TGTGCCTGGCGCGGGACAGGGGTCGGGGAGCTGTTTTTT. Its translation: CAWRGTGVGELFF.

The rearrangement joins TRBV7-9 to TRBJ2-5; 7 nucleotides align to TRBD1. This CDR3 comprises 14 residues. The trim removed 5 bases at V and 3 bases at J, leaving 6 bases unmatched. In germline, CDR1 is SEHNR, CDR2 FQNEAQ (reference sequence). The CDR3 nucleotides are TGTGCCAGCAGCCATCTCACAGGGGAAGAGACCCAGTACTTC. Encoded protein: CASSHLTGEETQYF.

The chain uses TRBV5-6 and TRBJ2-2; D perhaps matches TRBD2 (6 bases). V was clipped by 6 bases and J by 3 bases, with 15 bases between them. CDR1 is SGHDT and CDR2 is YYEEEE in the germline V gene. The length of the CDR3 is 15 residues. The CDR3 region is CASTRAGLYTGELFF. In nucleotides, the CDR3 is TGTGCCAGCACCAGGGCGGGACTTTACACCGGGGAGCTGTTTTTT. The whole variable domain, filled in from reference TRBV5-6 and TRBJ2-2, reads DAGVTQSPTHLIKTRGQQVTLRCSPKSGHDTVSWYQQALGQGPQFIFQYYEEEERQRGNFPDRFSGHQFPNYSSELNVNALLLGDSALYLCASTRAGLYTGELFFGEGSRLTVL.

To note about this clone: The junction does not match germline at one end; this may be a read error. This chain connects TRBV19 to TRBJ2-2; 12 bases map to TRBD1. This CDR3 is built from 16 residues. CDR1 is LNHDA, CDR2 SQIVND, per germline (reference sequence). This CDR3 reads CASRIGTGGATGELFF. Written as DNA, the CDR3 is TGTGCCAGTAGGATAGGGACAGGGGGCGCAACCGGGGAGCTGTTTTTT.

The chain has TRBV5-1 and TRBJ2-3, with 11 bases aligning to TRBD2. CDR1 and CDR2 from the germline V gene are SGHRS and YFSETQ. The CDR3 covers 17 residues. V gave up 1 base and J gave up 6 bases; unmatched junction bases: 10. CDR3 in amino acids: CASSLLLAGAPGDTQYF. As DNA, the CDR3 is TGCGCCAGCAGCTTGTTACTAGCGGGAGCCCCAGGGGATACGCAGTATTTT.

The rearrangement uses TRBV19 and TRBJ1-1, with D maybe TRBD1 (5 bases). V gave up 2 bases and J gave up 3 bases, with 7 bases separating them. CDR1 is LNHDA and CDR2 is SQIVND in the germline V gene (reference sequence). This CDR3 has 13 residues. CDR3 residues: CASSIQGYTEAFF. The CDR3 region has the DNA TGTGCCAGTAGTATACAGGGCTACACTGAAGCTTTCTTT.

The genes are TRBV29-1 and TRBJ2-3; 13 bases are shared with TRBD2. V shed 1 base and J 1 base; nucleotides not matched to a gene: 2. The CDR3 sequence is 16 residues long. The germline V gene has CDR1 SQVTM and CDR2 ANQGSEA. The CDR3: CSVEGGLAGRTDTQYF. Written as DNA, the CDR3 is TGCAGCGTTGAAGGGGGACTAGCGGGGCGCACAGATACGCAGTATTTT.

The chain has TRBV28 and TRBJ1-1; no reliable D call. Trimming removed 8 bases from V and 0 bases from J, with 10 bases in between. The V gene's germline CDR1 is MDHEN and CDR2 SYDVKM. CDR3 size: 13 residues. The CDR3 nucleotides read TGTGCCAGCGGATTAGCTTTGAACACTGAAGCTTTCTTT. Translating gives CASGLALNTEAFF. The full variable domain, with the rest looked up from reference TRBV28 and TRBJ1-1, is DVKVTQSSRYLVKRTGEKVFLECVQDMDHENMFWYRQDPGLGLRLIYFSYDVKMKEKGDIPEGYSVSREKKERFSLILESASTNQTSMYLCASGLALNTEAFFGQGTRLTVV.

On this clone: The final CDR3 position lacks the conserved phenylalanine or tryptophan, pointing to a likely read error. The DNA is omitted, as the CDR3 cannot be located on it reliably, and the CDR3 follows TCRdb's listing. The rearrangement links TRBV23-1 to TRBJ1-1; no DNA check was done on the table's D call, TRBD1. TRBV23-1 is identified as an open reading frame with a role that is uncertain. With termini counted, the CDR3 has 8 amino acids. CDR3 region: CAKRQDLK.

This chain connects TRBV5-4 to TRBJ1-2; 7 bases match TRBD1. Germline V gene lookup returns CDR1 SGHNT and CDR2 YYREEE (reference sequence). The CDR3 runs to 16 residues. Unmatched junction bases numbered 13, after V lost 4 bases and J lost 4 bases. The CDR3: CASSPTNRGMSYGYTF. DNA of the CDR3: TGTGCCAGCAGCCCAACTAACAGGGGAATGAGCTATGGCTACACCTTC.

The chain recombines TRBV7-9 with TRBJ2-7, with D maybe TRBD1 (6 bases). The ends were cut back, 2 bases at V and 2 bases at J, with 10 bases in the middle. CDR1 is SEHNR and CDR2 is FQNEAQ in the germline V gene (reference sequence). There are 14 residues in the CDR3. As DNA, the CDR3 is TGTGCCAGCAGCTTACAGGGGTCAACCTACGAGCAGTACTTC. Translated: CASSLQGSTYEQYF.

J is TRBJ2-7 and V is TRBV6-5; D remains ambiguous. The CDR3 is made up of 15 amino acids. The V end was cut by 0 bases, the J end by 2 bases, with 11 bases between. Germline loops: CDR1 MNHEY, CDR2 SVGAGI. CDR3 bases: TGTGCCAGCAGTTACTCGTACCCAGGTGCCTACGAGCAGTACTTC. Its protein product is CASSYSYPGAYEQYF.

The chain employs TRBV4-2 and TRBJ1-2, with 7 bases that match TRBD1. V lost 0 bases, J lost 7 bases, and 5 bases stayed unmatched. The CDR3 consists of 14 residues. Germline values: CDR1 LGHNA, CDR2 YNFKEQ. This CDR3 is CASSQDTGQLGYTF. The CDR3 DNA reads as TGTGCCAGCAGCCAAGATACGGGACAGCTTGGCTACACCTTC.

The rearrangement joins TRBV10-3 to TRBJ1-3; 8 bases are shared with TRBD1. This CDR3 has 13 amino acids. Germline loops: CDR1 ENHRY, CDR2 SYGVKD. V dropped 6 bases and J dropped 4; count of bases not matched to a gene: 2. CDR3 in amino acids: CAIRAGGGNTIYF. DNA for the CDR3: TGTGCCATCAGGGCAGGGGGCGGAAACACCATATATTTT.

The rearrangement uses TRBV4-1 and TRBJ1-5; a weak D match, TRBD1 (6 bases). Germline values: CDR1 MGHRA, CDR2 YSYEKL. This CDR3 contains 15 residues. Deletions cut 3 bases from V and 1 base from J, with 10 bases between. The CDR3 nucleotides read TGCGCCAGCAGCCAGCAAGACAGGAGCAATCAGCCCCAGCATTTT. Translating it yields CASSQQDRSNQPQHF.

This chain links TRBV6-1 with TRBJ2-7; D is possibly TRBD2 (6 bases). The germline V and J ends were trimmed by 4 bases and 7 bases, with 17 bases remaining between them. There are 14 residues in the CDR3. Germline-derived CDR1 and CDR2 are MNHNS and SASEGT. The CDR3 reads CASSGRGLGGEQYF. The CDR3 region has the DNA TGTGCCAGCAGTGGACGGGGACTTGGGGGGGAGCAGTACTTC.

V is TRBV7-3 and J is TRBJ2-2; 11 bases agree with TRBD2. V was pared by 6 bases and J by 7 bases, with 7 bases of the junction left unmatched. Per the germline V gene, CDR1 is SGHTA and CDR2 is FQGTGA. The CDR3 covers 15 residues. The CDR3 loop reads CASRLAGARGGELFF. In DNA form, the CDR3 reads TGTGCCAGCAGACTAGCGGGAGCCCGGGGCGGGGAGCTGTTTTTT.

V usage is TRBV29-1 and J usage is TRBJ2-3; possible D gene TRBD1, 5 bases. Trimming took 4 bases from V and 3 from J, leaving 17 bases between them. Germline V lookup: CDR1 SQVTM, CDR2 ANQGSEA. CDR3 length equals 15 residues. The CDR3 reads CSVGKGMTGTDTQYF. In nucleotides, the CDR3 is TGCAGCGTTGGGAAGGGGATGACGGGTACAGATACGCAGTATTTT.

For the CDR3, the DNA is TGTGCCTGGAGTAACAGGGGGAGAAATGAAAAACTGTTTTTT. Its protein is CAWSNRGRNEKLFF. This sequence joins TRBV30 and TRBJ1-4, with 8 bases aligning to TRBD1. With V trimmed by 2 bases and J by 5 bases, 4 bases remained unmatched. The CDR3 runs to 14 residues. Germline V gene data show CDR1 as GTSNPN and CDR2 as SVGIG (reference sequence).

DNA of the CDR3: TGTGCCAGCAGTTCACAGGGGGGTAATTCACCCCTCCACTTT. It encodes CASSSQGGNSPLHF. This chain joins TRBV2 and TRBJ1-6; 8 bases match TRBD1. V lost 5 bases and J lost 6; bases outside the gene matches: 3. The CDR3 runs to 14 residues. Looked up from germline, CDR1 is SNHLY and CDR2 is FYNNEI.

The genes are TRBV6-5 and TRBJ1-2, with 7 bases lining up with TRBD1. The CDR3 has 14 amino acids. V lost 8 bases, J lost 3 bases, and 9 bases stayed unmatched. Germline CDR1 and CDR2: MNHEY and SVGAGI. The CDR3 DNA is TGTGCCAGCTACCGACAGGGCCCCTACTATGGCTACACCTTC. Translating gives CASYRQGPYYGYTF.

The chain links TRBV6-5 to TRBJ2-1; TRBD1 matches 9 bases. Germline trimming cut 0 bases from V and 6 bases from J; bases unmatched to any gene: 6. Germline V CDR1 and CDR2: MNHEY, SVGAGI. This CDR3 has 16 amino acids. CDR3 amino acids: CASSYSPGQGFNEQFF. DNA of the CDR3: TGTGCCAGCAGTTACTCGCCGGGACAGGGATTCAATGAGCAGTTCTTC.